The 25 T cell receptor beta chains listed next were all sequenced from one sample in a study of neurological immune-mediated disorders. TCRdb independently ran MiXCR on the 5' RACE reads; one entry per CDR3 protein. The profile shows some 41,000 distinct CDR3 sequences, about 14% of them singletons. Specimen: CD4+ T cells from blood. These receptors all stem from an older woman with HTLV-1-associated myelopathy (HAM/TSP).

This clonotype was found many times. The rearrangement links TRBV18 to TRBJ1-2, with D hard to call. The germline gives CDR1 KGHSH, CDR2 LQKENI. This CDR3 has 14 amino acids. Trimming pared 6 bases from V and 8 bases from J, leaving 19 bases between. This CDR3 reads CASSPDIDEGGYTF. The DNA for the CDR3 is TGTGCCAGCTCCCCTGACATCGACGAGGGCGGCTACACCTTC.

This clonotype was picked up many times. The chain links TRBV20-1 to TRBJ2-7; TRBD2 matches at 12 bases. The CDR3 loop spans 15 amino acids. After removal of 1 base from V and 4 bases from J, the junction contained 5 bases not matched to a gene. Per the germline V gene, CDR1 is DFQATT and CDR2 is SNEGSKA (reference sequence). CDR3: CSARGLAGGIYEQYF. The CDR3 coding sequence is TGCAGTGCTAGAGGCCTAGCGGGGGGGATATACGAGCAGTACTTC.

This clonotype appeared many times. This chain links TRBV18 with TRBJ2-5; D is ambiguous. Trimming took off 0 bases at V and 2 bases at J, with 10 bases between the two ends. The CDR3 extends over 15 amino acids. Germline V CDR1 and CDR2: KGHSH, LQKENI. This chain's CDR3 is CASSPPIRRQETQYF. The CDR3 region has the DNA TGTGCCAGCTCACCACCTATCAGACGGCAAGAGACCCAGTACTTC.

In its sample, this clonotype was seen many times. V is TRBV12-3 or TRBV12-4 and J is TRBJ1-5; tentatively, D is TRBD1 (6 bases). The CDR3 length is 14 residues. Trimming pared 1 base from V and 9 bases from J, leaving 13 bases between. CDR3 loop: CASSLGTDPGPQHF. The CDR3 nucleotides read TGTGCCAGCAGTTTAGGGACAGACCCGGGGCCCCAGCATTTT.

This clonotype was counted ten times or more. The chain carries TRBV12-3 or TRBV12-4 and TRBJ2-5; D may correspond to TRBD1 or TRBD2 (5 bases each). The V gene lost 5 bases and the J gene lost 3 bases, with 19 bases spanning the gap. The CDR3 consists of 16 residues. CDR3 protein: CASSRDLLLQEETQYF. In DNA, the CDR3 is TGTGCCAGCAGTAGGGACCTACTCCTGCAGGAAGAGACCCAGTACTTC.

This clonotype was seen ten or more times. The J gene is TRBJ2-3, the V gene TRBV10-3; D is uncertain. Trimming removed 2 bases at V and 2 bases at J, with 11 bases between. This CDR3 has 15 amino acids. CDR1 ENHRY and CDR2 SYGVKD come from the germline V gene. CDR3 DNA: TGTGCCATCAGTGAGCAACAGAGCCACACAGATACGCAGTATTTT. Residues: CAISEQQSHTDTQYF.

This clonotype has a count of ten or more. The rearrangement uses TRBV5-1 and TRBJ2-3; D is tentatively TRBD1 or TRBD2 (6 bases each). Germline CDR1 is SGHRS and CDR2 is YFSETQ. The CDR3 sequence is 15 residues long. V was pared by 4 bases and J by 2 bases, with 14 bases between. CDR3 loop: CASSPAGHPTDTQYF. The CDR3 nucleotides are TGCGCCAGCAGCCCGGCGGGACACCCCACAGATACGCAGTATTTT.

The sample holds many counts of this clonotype. V and J are TRBV5-1 and TRBJ2-3, with 7 bases matching TRBD2. Germline CDR1 and CDR2: SGHRS and YFSETQ. The junction had 8 bases not matched to a gene; V was cut back by 4 bases and J by 0 bases. CDR3 length: 16 amino acids. The CDR3 coding sequence is TGCGCCAGCAGCATCTACCGGGACTATAGCACAGATACGCAGTATTTT. This gives the protein CASSIYRDYSTDTQYF.

In this sample, this clonotype turned up many times. The V gene is TRBV6-5, the J gene TRBJ2-2; D tentatively fits TRBD1 or TRBD2 (5 bases each). This CDR3 comprises 13 residues. The V and J ends lost 0 bases and 13 bases respectively, with 12 bases between them. CDR1 is MNHEY, CDR2 SVGAGI, per germline. The CDR3 DNA reads as TGTGCCAGCAGTTACTCGAGAGGGGCCAGGCTGTTTTTT. Translated, it gives CASSYSRGARLFF.

This clonotype has at least ten counts. The chain has TRBV4-1 and TRBJ1-4; D perhaps matches TRBD1 (5 bases). The CDR3 loop spans 17 amino acids. Germline V gives CDR1 MGHRA, CDR2 YSYEKL. Trimming pared 0 bases from V and 7 bases from J, leaving 18 bases between. The CDR3 DNA reads TGCGCCAGCAGCCAAGATCGGAGGGCAGGGAAAGGTGAAAAACTGTTTTTT. Translating gives CASSQDRRAGKGEKLFF.

This chain links TRBV12-3 or TRBV12-4 with TRBJ1-1; no clear D gene. V lost 8 bases and J 0 bases, leaving 13 bases between the germline ends. This CDR3 comprises 14 residues. This chain's CDR3 is CASRTSRMNTEAFF. The CDR3 nucleotides are TGTGCCAGCCGCACTTCACGGATGAACACTGAAGCTTTCTTT.

This clonotype was seen many times. This chain joins TRBV7-9 and TRBJ2-3; D may be TRBD2 (5 bases). The CDR3 contains 15 residues. Germline V gene data show CDR1 as SEHNR and CDR2 as FQNEAQ (reference sequence). V was pared by 1 base and J by 7 bases, with 15 bases between. The CDR3 sequence: CASSLVTITRNTQYF. Written as DNA, the CDR3 is TGTGCCAGCAGCTTAGTGACTATCACCCGTAATACGCAGTATTTT.

There are many counts of this clonotype. The J gene is TRBJ2-3, the V gene TRBV4-1, with TRBD2 identical over 12 bases. V trimming: 1 base; J trimming: 4 bases; junction bases outside the gene matches: 6. The germline V gene has CDR1 MGHRA and CDR2 YSYEKL. This CDR3 is 17 amino acids long. CDR3 loop: CASSQASGGGTADTQYF. CDR3 sequence (DNA): TGCGCCAGCAGCCAAGCTAGCGGGGGGGGAACCGCAGATACGCAGTATTTT.

This clonotype was recorded many times. J is TRBJ2-5 and V is TRBV27; D may match TRBD1 or TRBD2 (5 bases each). The CDR3 sequence is 16 residues long. Germline CDR1 is MNHEY and CDR2 is SMNVEV (reference sequence). V lost 4 bases to trimming and J lost 4 bases, with 19 bases between them. CDR3 residues: CASSSFSRGAGETQYF. For the CDR3, the DNA is TGTGCCAGCAGTTCCTTCTCCAGAGGGGCCGGAGAGACCCAGTACTTC.

In its sample, this clonotype was seen many times. The chain employs TRBV11-2 and TRBJ2-5; D not certain. This CDR3 is built from 11 residues. Germline V lookup: CDR1 SGHAT, CDR2 FQNNGV. Between the trimmed V and J ends, which lost 1 base and 9 bases, there was a span of 6 bases. This chain's CDR3 is CASSLVGSQYF. CDR3 in DNA: TGTGCCAGCAGCTTAGTAGGATCCCAGTACTTC.

This clonotype was seen at least ten times. The chain is built from TRBV6-5 and TRBJ2-2; possibly TRBD2 for D (5 bases). V was clipped by 6 bases and J by 7 bases, with 21 bases between them. CDR1 MNHEY and CDR2 SVGAGI come from the germline V gene. The CDR3 has 16 residues. CDR3 coding DNA: TGTGCCAGCAGATCACCGGGGAATGTATTGATCGGGGAGCTGTTTTTT. It translates to CASRSPGNVLIGELFF.

This clonotype appeared a few times. The chain recombines TRBV2 with TRBJ1-6; D not resolved. This CDR3 is built from 11 residues. Germline V gene lookup returns CDR1 SNHLY and CDR2 FYNNEI. V was trimmed by 7 bases and J by 12 bases, leaving 10 bases between them. For the CDR3, the DNA is TGTGCCAGCACTTACACCCTACCCCTCCACTTT. Encoded protein: CASTYTLPLHF.

This clonotype was seen at least ten times. The V gene is TRBV6-2 or TRBV6-3, the J gene TRBJ1-6; D remains ambiguous. Germline V lookup: CDR1 MNHEY, CDR2 SVGEGT. The CDR3 has 15 amino acids. V lost 0 bases, J lost 10 bases, and 13 bases lay in between. CDR3 DNA sequence: TGTGCCAGCAGTTACTCGTCCGGGTTGCGATCACCCCTCCACTTT. Its translation is CASSYSSGLRSPLHF.

In this sample, this clonotype turned up many times. J is TRBJ2-3 and V is TRBV20-1; D tentatively reads TRBD1 or TRBD2 (5 bases each). Germline CDR1 and CDR2: DFQATT and SNEGSKA (reference sequence). The V end lost 1 base, the J end lost 1 base, and 12 bases lay between the germline ends. The CDR3 sequence is 15 residues long. CDR3 bases: TGCAGTGCTAGAGGGGTGGGGGTAGGCACAGATACGCAGTATTTT. Its protein product is CSARGVGVGTDTQYF.

In this sample, this clonotype turned up many times. The CDR3: CASSPLQGLKETQYF. CDR3 DNA sequence: TGTGCCAGCAGCCCCCTACAGGGGCTCAAGGAGACCCAGTACTTC. This sequence joins TRBV6-6 and TRBJ2-5, with 7 bases that match TRBD1. J lost 5 bases, V lost 6 bases, and 12 bases had no gene match. The CDR3 loop spans 15 amino acids. Per the germline V gene, CDR1 is MNHNY and CDR2 is SVGAGI (reference sequence).

This chain connects TRBV27 to TRBJ2-7; perhaps D is TRBD1 or TRBD2 (5 bases each). Germline CDR1 and CDR2: MNHEY and SMNVEV (reference sequence). V lost 3 bases, J lost 0 bases, and 9 bases lay in between. The CDR3 extends over 14 amino acids. Here the CDR3 reads CASSFQGPSYEQYF. CDR3 bases: TGTGCCAGCAGTTTCCAGGGACCCTCCTACGAGCAGTACTTC.

This clonotype turned up a few times. The V gene is TRBV7-2, the J gene TRBJ1-2, with 7 bases identical to TRBD1. Germline-derived CDR1 and CDR2 are SGHTA and FQGNSA. V shed 5 bases and J 4 bases; nucleotides not matched to a gene: 4. The CDR3 runs 13 residues. The CDR3 protein is CASSMDRFYGYTF. The CDR3 nucleotides read TGTGCCAGCAGCATGGACAGGTTCTATGGCTACACCTTC.

This clonotype was recorded at least ten times. The chain links TRBV29-1 to TRBJ2-1; 9 bases map to TRBD1. Germline CDR1 SQVTM, CDR2 ANQGSEA. J gave up 7 bases and V 8 bases, and 12 bases lay outside the gene matches. The CDR3 is 14 amino acids. The CDR3 spells CSFHRQGVGNEQFF. The CDR3 nucleotides are TGCAGCTTTCACCGACAGGGGGTAGGTAATGAGCAGTTCTTC.

This clonotype was seen at least ten times. The rearrangement joins TRBV9 to TRBJ1-1; 8 bases match TRBD1. CDR3 length: 16 amino acids. The V gene end was trimmed by 0 bases and the J gene end by 0 bases; junction bases not matched to a gene: 4. CDR1 and CDR2 from the germline V gene are SGDLS and YYNGEE. CDR3 coding DNA: TGTGCCAGCAGCGTAGGTCTCAGGGGGCTGAACACTGAAGCTTTCTTT. Its translation is CASSVGLRGLNTEAFF.

This clonotype was seen repeatedly, ten times or more. This chain links TRBV7-8 with TRBJ1-4; D unclear. Germline V CDR1 and CDR2: SGHVS, FQNEAQ. The CDR3 is made up of 12 amino acids. Trimming stripped 1 base from V and 6 bases from J, with 3 bases between. The CDR3 protein is CASSLVDEKLFF. CDR3 DNA sequence: TGTGCCAGCAGCTTAGTGGATGAAAAACTGTTTTTT. Full variable domain (remainder filled in from reference TRBV7-8 and TRBJ1-4): GAGVSQSPRYKVAKRGQDVALRCDPISGHVSLFWYQQALGQGPEFLTYFQNEAQLDKSGLPSDRFFAERPEGSVSTLKIQRTQQEDSAVYLCASSLVDEKLFFGSGTQLSVL.